A single sample gave rise to the 11 T cell receptor beta chains below, sequenced in a study of vaccination effects on CD4 cells after COVID-19. The antigens these receptors bind are not known. Culture lasted 10 days before CD4+ T cell isolation. Either the mRNA-1273 or the BNT162b2 vaccine was given to participants as two doses. Only in-frame clones appear in the TCRdb table, and some are missing; sequencing was by immunoSEQ multiplex PCR. The sample holds around 69,000 clones; approximately 80% are singletons and the top ten take approximately 2.4%. The sequenced sample was CD4+ T cells from PBMCs cultured without peptide, obtained after COVID-19 vaccination. The receptor set was obtained from a human donor who received a COVID-19 vaccine.

In its sample, this clone was seen a few times. The chain combines TRBV18 with TRBJ1-5; 12 bases match TRBD1. After removal of 2 bases from V and 5 bases from J, the junction contained 4 bases not matched to a gene. The CDR3 is made up of 16 amino acids. Per the germline V gene, CDR1 is KGHSH and CDR2 is LQKENI. The CDR3 nucleotides are TGTGCCAGCTCACCAGGGACAGGGGGCTTAGATCAGCCCCAGCATTTT. Residues: CASSPGTGGLDQPQHF.

The genes are TRBV2 and TRBJ1-2; D is uncertain. The CDR3 has 12 residues. V was clipped by 1 base and J by 4 bases, with 4 bases between them. Per the germline V gene, CDR1 is SNHLY and CDR2 is FYNNEI. CDR3 residues: CASSEGPYGYTF. In nucleotides, the CDR3 is TGTGCCAGCAGTGAAGGACCCTATGGCTACACCTTC.

The chain employs TRBV5-6 and TRBJ1-5, with D tentatively TRBD1 (6 bases). V shed 0 bases and J shed 7 bases, with 8 bases lying between them. The CDR3 totals 13 residues. Germline V gene sequence: CDR1 SGHDT, CDR2 YYEEEE. The CDR3 protein is CASSLDREQPQHF. The CDR3 nucleotides read TGTGCCAGCAGCTTGGACAGGGAGCAGCCCCAGCATTTT.

The V call is TRBV30, the J call TRBJ1-2, with D tentatively TRBD1 (6 bases). Trimming removed 2 bases at V and 6 bases at J, with 19 bases between. This CDR3 comprises 15 residues. CDR1 is GTSNPN, CDR2 SVGIG, per germline (reference sequence). The CDR3 nucleotides read TGTGCCTGGAGTCACCTGAACAGGGTTTTGGATGGCTACACCTTC. This encodes CAWSHLNRVLDGYTF.

The chain employs TRBV5-4 and TRBJ1-2, with 10 nucleotides matching TRBD1. Germline CDR1 is SGHNT and CDR2 is YYREEE (reference sequence). The V segment lost 4 bases and the J segment 5 bases; nucleotides outside the gene matches: 8. The CDR3 consists of 15 residues. The CDR3 DNA follows: TGTGCCAGCAGCGCCGGGACAGGGGATGAGTATGGCTACACCTTC. Amino acid sequence: CASSAGTGDEYGYTF.

The gene calls are TRBV19 and TRBJ1-5; D remains unclear. Germline V lookup: CDR1 LNHDA, CDR2 SQIVND (reference sequence). V lost 0 bases and J 4 bases, leaving 10 bases between the germline ends. The CDR3 loop spans 15 amino acids. This chain's CDR3 is CASSIDRAENQPQHF. The DNA for the CDR3 is TGTGCCAGTAGTATAGATCGGGCAGAAAATCAGCCCCAGCATTTT.

DNA of the CDR3: TGCAGCGTTGGGGGATCCCGGGTTAATGGCTACACCTTC. The encoded protein is CSVGGSRVNGYTF. This chain links TRBV29-1 with TRBJ1-2; D is ambiguous. This CDR3 has 13 amino acids. Germline V gene sequence: CDR1 SQVTM, CDR2 ANQGSEA. V lost 4 bases and J lost 6, with 15 bases in between.

The V and J genes are TRBV6-9 and TRBJ1-5; D remains ambiguous. Trimming stripped 2 bases from V and 8 bases from J, with 16 bases between. The CDR3 covers 15 residues. Germline V lookup: CDR1 MNHGY, CDR2 SVAAGI. For the CDR3, the DNA is TGTGCCAGCAGTTATGAGGGCGGGGAGAGGGAGCCCCAGCATTTT. Translating it yields CASSYEGGEREPQHF.

This clone was counted only a few times. The chain joins TRBV12-3 or TRBV12-4 to TRBJ1-1; no definite D call. V shed 2 bases and J shed 3 bases, with 7 bases lying between them. The CDR3 has 13 amino acids. The CDR3 loop reads CASSLRVDTEAFF. The CDR3 coding sequence is TGTGCCAGCAGTTTACGAGTGGACACTGAAGCTTTCTTT.

The J gene is TRBJ2-1, the V gene TRBV4-1, with a tentative D call TRBD2 (5 bases). This CDR3 has 17 residues. Trimming took off 0 bases at V and 7 bases at J, with 19 bases between the two ends. Germline-derived CDR1 and CDR2 are MGHRA and YSYEKL. The CDR3 region is CASSQDRGPRRGNEQFF. The CDR3, as DNA: TGCGCCAGCAGCCAAGATCGAGGTCCCCGCCGCGGGAATGAGCAGTTCTTC.

The gene calls are TRBV9 and TRBJ1-4, with TRBD1 matching over 9 bases. The CDR3 runs 17 residues. CDR1 is SGDLS and CDR2 is YYNGEE in the germline V gene. Unmatched junction bases numbered 9, after V lost 4 bases and J lost 2 bases. CDR3: CASSTLDRGGTNEKLFF. CDR3 sequence (DNA): TGTGCCAGCAGCACCCTAGACAGGGGGGGGACTAATGAAAAACTGTTTTTT.